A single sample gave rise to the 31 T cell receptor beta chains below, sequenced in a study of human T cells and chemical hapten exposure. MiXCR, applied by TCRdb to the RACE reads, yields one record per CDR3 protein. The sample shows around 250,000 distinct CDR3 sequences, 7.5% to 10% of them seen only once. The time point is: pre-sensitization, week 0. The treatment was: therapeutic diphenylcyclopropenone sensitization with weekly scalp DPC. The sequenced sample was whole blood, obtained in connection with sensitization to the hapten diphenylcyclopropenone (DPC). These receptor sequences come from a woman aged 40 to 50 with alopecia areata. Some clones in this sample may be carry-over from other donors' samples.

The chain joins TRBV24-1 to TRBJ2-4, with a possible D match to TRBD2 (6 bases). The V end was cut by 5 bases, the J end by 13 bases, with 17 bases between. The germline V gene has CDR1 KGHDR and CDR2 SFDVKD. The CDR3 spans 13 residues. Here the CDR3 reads CATSAIGGDPQYF. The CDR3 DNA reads TGTGCCACCAGTGCCATAGGCGGGGACCCCCAGTACTTC.

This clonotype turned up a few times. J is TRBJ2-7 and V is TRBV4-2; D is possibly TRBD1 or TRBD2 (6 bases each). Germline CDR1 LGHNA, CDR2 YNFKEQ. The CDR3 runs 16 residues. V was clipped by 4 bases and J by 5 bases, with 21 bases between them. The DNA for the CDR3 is TGTGCCAGCAGCCTCCAGGCCGGGGGCGCGACCCACGAGCAGTACTTC. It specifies CASSLQAGGATHEQYF.

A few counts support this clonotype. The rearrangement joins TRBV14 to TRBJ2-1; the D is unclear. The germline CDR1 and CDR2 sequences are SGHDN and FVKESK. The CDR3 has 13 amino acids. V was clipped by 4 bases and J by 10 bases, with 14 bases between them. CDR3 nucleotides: TGTGCCAGCAGCCCATATAGGGTGGGGGAGCAGTTCTTC. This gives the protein CASSPYRVGEQFF.

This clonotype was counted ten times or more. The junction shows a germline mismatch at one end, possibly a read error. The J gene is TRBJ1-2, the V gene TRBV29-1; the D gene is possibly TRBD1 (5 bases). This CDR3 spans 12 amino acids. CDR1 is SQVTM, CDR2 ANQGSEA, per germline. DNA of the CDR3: TGCAGCGTTGAAGATCTGGGGGACTTCAGTTCCTTC. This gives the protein CSVEDLGDFSSF.

The CDR3 DNA reads as TGCAGCGCAAGGACAGGGGAAGGCAATCAGCCCCAGCATTTT. Encoded protein: CSARTGEGNQPQHF. The J gene is TRBJ1-5, the V gene TRBV29-1, with TRBD1 matching 9 bases. This CDR3 contains 14 residues. Germline CDR1 is SQVTM and CDR2 is ANQGSEA. The J segment lost 2 bases and the V segment lost 7 bases, leaving 6 bases of the junction unmatched.

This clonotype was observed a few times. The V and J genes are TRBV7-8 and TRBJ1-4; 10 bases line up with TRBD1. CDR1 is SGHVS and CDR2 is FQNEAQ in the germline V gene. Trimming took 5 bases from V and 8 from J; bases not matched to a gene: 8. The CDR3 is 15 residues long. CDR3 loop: CASSITGTGAEKLFF. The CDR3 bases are TGTGCCAGCAGCATTACCGGGACAGGGGCCGAAAAACTGTTTTTT.

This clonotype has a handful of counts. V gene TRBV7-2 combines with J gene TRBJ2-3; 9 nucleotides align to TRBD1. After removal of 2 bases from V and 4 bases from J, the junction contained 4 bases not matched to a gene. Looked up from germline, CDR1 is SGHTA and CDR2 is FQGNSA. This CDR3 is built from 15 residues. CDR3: CASSLTGQGSDTQYF. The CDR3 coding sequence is TGTGCCAGCAGCTTAACAGGACAGGGGTCAGATACGCAGTATTTT.

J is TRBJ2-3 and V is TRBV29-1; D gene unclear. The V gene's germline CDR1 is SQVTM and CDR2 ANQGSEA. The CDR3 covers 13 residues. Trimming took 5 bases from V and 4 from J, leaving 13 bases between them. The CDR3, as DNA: TGCAGCGTTAGCTCCTTAGGCCCAGATACGCAGTATTTT. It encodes CSVSSLGPDTQYF.

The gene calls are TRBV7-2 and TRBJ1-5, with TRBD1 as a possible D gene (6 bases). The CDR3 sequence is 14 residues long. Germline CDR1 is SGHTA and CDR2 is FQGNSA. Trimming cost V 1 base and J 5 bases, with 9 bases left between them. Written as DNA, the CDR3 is TGTGCCAGCAGCTTAGGACAGGCCTATCAGCCCCAGCATTTT. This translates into CASSLGQAYQPQHF.

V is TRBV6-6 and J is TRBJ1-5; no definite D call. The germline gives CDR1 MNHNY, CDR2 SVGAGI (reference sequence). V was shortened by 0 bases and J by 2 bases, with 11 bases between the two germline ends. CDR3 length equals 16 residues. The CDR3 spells CASSYSGGSGNQPQHF. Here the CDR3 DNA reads TGTGCCAGCAGTTACTCAGGAGGGTCTGGCAATCAGCCCCAGCATTTT.

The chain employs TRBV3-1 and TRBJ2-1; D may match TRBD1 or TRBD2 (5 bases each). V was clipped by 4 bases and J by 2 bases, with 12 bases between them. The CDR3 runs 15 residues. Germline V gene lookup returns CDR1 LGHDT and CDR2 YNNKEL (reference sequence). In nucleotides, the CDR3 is TGTGCCAGCAGCCCCGCCGGGACCACCTACAATGAGCAGTTCTTC. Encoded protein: CASSPAGTTYNEQFF.

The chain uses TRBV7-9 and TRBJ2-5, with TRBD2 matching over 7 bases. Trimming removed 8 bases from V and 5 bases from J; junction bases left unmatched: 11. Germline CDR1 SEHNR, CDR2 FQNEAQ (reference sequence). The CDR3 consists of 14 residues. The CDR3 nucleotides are TGTGCCAGCCTATCAATCCGGGAGGAGGAGACCCAGTACTTC. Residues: CASLSIREEETQYF. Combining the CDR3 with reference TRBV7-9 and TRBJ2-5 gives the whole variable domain DTGVSQNPRHKITKRGQNVTFRCDPISEHNRLYWYRQTLGQGPEFLTYFQNEAQLEKSRLLSDRFSAERPKGSFSTLEIQRTEQGDSAMYLCASLSIREEETQYFGPGTRLLVL.

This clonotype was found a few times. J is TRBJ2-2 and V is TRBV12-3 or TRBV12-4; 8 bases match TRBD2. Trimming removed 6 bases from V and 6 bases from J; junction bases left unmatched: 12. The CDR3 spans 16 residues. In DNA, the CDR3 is TGTGCCAGCAGCCGCCCGGGGGGGAGGTTAGCCGGGGAGCTGTTTTTT. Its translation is CASSRPGGRLAGELFF.

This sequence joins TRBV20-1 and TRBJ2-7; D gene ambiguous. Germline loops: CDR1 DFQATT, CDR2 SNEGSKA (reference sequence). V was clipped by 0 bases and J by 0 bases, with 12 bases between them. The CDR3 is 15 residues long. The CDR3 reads CSARDRRESSYEQYF. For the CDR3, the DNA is TGCAGTGCTAGAGATCGAAGGGAAAGCTCCTACGAGCAGTACTTC.

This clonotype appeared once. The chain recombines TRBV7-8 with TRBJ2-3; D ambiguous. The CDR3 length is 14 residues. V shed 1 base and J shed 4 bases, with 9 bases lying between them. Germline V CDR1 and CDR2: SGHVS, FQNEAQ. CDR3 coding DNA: TGTGCCAGCAGCTTAGTTTTAACGGCAGATACGCAGTATTTT. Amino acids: CASSLVLTADTQYF.

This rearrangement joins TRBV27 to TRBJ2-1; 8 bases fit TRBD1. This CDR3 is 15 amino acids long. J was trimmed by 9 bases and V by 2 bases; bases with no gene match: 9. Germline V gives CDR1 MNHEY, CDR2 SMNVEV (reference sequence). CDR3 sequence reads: CASSLESRGRGEQFF. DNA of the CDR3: TGTGCCAGCAGTTTAGAGAGCAGGGGGCGGGGTGAGCAGTTCTTC.

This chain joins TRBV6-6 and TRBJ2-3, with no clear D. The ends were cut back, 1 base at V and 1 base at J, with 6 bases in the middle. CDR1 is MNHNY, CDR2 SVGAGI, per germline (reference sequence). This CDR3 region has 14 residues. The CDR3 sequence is CASSYLSGTDTQYF. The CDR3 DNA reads TGTGCCAGCAGTTACTTATCGGGCACAGATACGCAGTATTTT.

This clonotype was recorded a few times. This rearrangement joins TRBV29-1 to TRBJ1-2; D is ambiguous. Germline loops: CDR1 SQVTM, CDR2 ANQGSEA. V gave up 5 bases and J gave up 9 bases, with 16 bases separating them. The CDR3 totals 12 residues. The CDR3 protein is CSVHTPRDRYTF. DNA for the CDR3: TGCAGCGTTCACACACCAAGAGATCGCTACACCTTC.

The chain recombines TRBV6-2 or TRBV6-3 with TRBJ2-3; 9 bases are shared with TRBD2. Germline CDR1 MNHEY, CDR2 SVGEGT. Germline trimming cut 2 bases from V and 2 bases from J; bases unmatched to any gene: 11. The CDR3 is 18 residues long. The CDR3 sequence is CASSYGRPAGGPTDTQYF. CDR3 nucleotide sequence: TGTGCCAGCAGTTACGGGCGTCCTGCGGGAGGGCCCACAGATACGCAGTATTTT.

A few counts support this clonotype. CDR3 in DNA: TGCAGTGCTAGCGCAGGTAGCCTTTTTAACTATGGCTACACCTTC. Translated: CSASAGSLFNYGYTF. The V gene is TRBV20-1, the J gene TRBJ1-2, with D hard to call. Germline CDR1 is DFQATT and CDR2 is SNEGSKA (reference sequence). This CDR3 region has 15 residues. Trimming left V 3 bases short and J 1 base short, with 15 bases between.

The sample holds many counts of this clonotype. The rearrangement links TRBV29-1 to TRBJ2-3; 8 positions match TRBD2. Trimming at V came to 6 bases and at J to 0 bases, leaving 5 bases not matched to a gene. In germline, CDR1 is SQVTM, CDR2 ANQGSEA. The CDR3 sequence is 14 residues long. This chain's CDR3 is CSVRTSRSTDTQYF. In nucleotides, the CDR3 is TGCAGCGTGCGGACTAGCAGAAGCACAGATACGCAGTATTTT.

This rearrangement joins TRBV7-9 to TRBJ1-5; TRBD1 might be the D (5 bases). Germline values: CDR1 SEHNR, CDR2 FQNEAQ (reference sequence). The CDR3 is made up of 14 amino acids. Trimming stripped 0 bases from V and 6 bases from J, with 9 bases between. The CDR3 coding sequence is TGTGCCAGCAGCTTAGCGTACGGGGGTCAGCCCCAGCATTTT. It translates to CASSLAYGGQPQHF.

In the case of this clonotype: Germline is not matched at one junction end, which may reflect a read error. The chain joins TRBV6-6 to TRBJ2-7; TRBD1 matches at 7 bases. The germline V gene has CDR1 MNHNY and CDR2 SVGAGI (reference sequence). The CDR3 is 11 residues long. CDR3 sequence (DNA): TGTGCCAGCAGTGCTCAGGGGGAGCATTACTTC. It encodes CASSAQGEHYF.

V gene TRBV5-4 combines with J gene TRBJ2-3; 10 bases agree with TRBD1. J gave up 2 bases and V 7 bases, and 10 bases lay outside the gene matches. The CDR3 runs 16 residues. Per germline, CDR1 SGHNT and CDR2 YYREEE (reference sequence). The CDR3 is CASPGAGTGVTDTQYF. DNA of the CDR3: TGTGCCAGCCCCGGGGCCGGGACAGGGGTCACAGATACGCAGTATTTT.

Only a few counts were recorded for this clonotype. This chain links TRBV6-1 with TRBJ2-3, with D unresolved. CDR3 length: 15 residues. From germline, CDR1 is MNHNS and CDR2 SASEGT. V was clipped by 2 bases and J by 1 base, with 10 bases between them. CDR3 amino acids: CASSERGGGTDTQYF. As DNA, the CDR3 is TGTGCCAGCAGTGAACGCGGCGGAGGCACAGATACGCAGTATTTT.

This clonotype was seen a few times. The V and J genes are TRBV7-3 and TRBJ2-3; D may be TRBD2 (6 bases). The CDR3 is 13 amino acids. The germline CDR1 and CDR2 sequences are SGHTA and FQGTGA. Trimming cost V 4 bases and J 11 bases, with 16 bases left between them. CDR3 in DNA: TGTGCCAGCAGCTCAGAAGAGGGGAGGAAGCAGTATTTT. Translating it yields CASSSEEGRKQYF.

The CDR3 sequence: CASSSLAGGNEQYF. CDR3 coding DNA: TGTGCCAGCAGCTCCTTAGCGGGAGGGAACGAGCAGTACTTC. The V call is TRBV7-9, the J call TRBJ2-7; 11 nucleotides line up with TRBD2. The CDR3 extends over 14 amino acids. J lost 5 bases, V lost 4 bases, and 4 bases had no gene match. Looked up from germline, CDR1 is SEHNR and CDR2 is FQNEAQ (reference sequence).

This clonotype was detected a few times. CDR3 DNA: TGTGCCAGCAGTTACAATCGGGCCCAAGATTGGGGAGATACGCAGTATTTT. This encodes CASSYNRAQDWGDTQYF. V and J are TRBV6-2 or TRBV6-3 and TRBJ2-3; no firm D call. V shed 2 bases and J shed 5 bases, with 20 bases lying between them. Germline values: CDR1 MNHEY, CDR2 SVGEGT. The CDR3 is 17 amino acids.

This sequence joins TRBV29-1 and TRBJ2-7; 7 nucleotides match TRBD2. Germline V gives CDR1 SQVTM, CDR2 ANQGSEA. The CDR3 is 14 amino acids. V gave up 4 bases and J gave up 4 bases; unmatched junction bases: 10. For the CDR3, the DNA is TGCAGCGTTGGGGCAGTTGCGGGAGAATACGAGCAGTACTTC. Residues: CSVGAVAGEYEQYF.

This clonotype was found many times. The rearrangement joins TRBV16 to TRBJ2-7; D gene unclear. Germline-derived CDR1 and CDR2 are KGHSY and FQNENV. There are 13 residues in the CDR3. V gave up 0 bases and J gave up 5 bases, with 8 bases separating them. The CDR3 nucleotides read TGTGCCAGCAGCCAATCGCCGGGCCACGAGCAGTACTTC. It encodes CASSQSPGHEQYF.

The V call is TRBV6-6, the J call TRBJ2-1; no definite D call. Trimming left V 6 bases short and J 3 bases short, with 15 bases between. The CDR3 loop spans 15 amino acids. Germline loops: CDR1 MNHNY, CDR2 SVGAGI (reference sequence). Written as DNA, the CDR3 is TGTGCCAGCAGAGAACACTATAACGTCTACAATGAGCAGTTCTTC. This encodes CASREHYNVYNEQFF.